This T cell receptor beta chain derives from a study of cytomegalovirus exposure and HLA in healthy donors. Germline lookup yields CDR1 LNHDA and CDR2 SQIVND (reference sequence). V was shortened by 3 bases and J by 6 bases, with 23 bases between the two germline ends. This CDR3 region has 17 residues. Researchers ran the PCR with 60 Vbeta and 13 Jbeta primers. Produced via immunoSEQ multiplex PCR; TCRdb's table is partial and in-frame only. Of some 140,000 clones in the sample, roughly 74% were seen once. Donors in the study were healthy people who gave bone marrow. The chain joins TRBV19 to TRBJ1-1; a weak D match, TRBD1 (5 bases). The sequence derives from a man between 18 and 29 years old in good health and CMV-seronegative. The sequencing sample was made of PBMCs. The CDR3 region is CASSISSILSGKPEAFF. In nucleotides, the CDR3 is TGTGCCAGTAGTATCTCGTCGATATTGTCAGGGAAGCCTGAAGCTTTCTTT.